Each of the 26 T cell receptor beta chains below was sequenced from the same sample in a study of cytomegalovirus exposure and HLA in healthy donors. Primers for the PCR totalled 60 Vbeta and 13 Jbeta. The table came from immunoSEQ multiplex PCR; TCRdb's copy has only in-frame clones and leaves some out. The profile shows approximately 150,000 clones, around four fifths of them singletons. The specimen sequenced was PBMCs. The receptors here all came from a woman aged 45 to 65 in good health and CMV-seronegative.

This rearrangement joins TRBV5-6 to TRBJ2-7; D may be TRBD1 (6 bases). The CDR3 covers 15 residues. Germline CDR1 is SGHDT and CDR2 is YYEEEE. The V end lost 5 bases, the J end lost 3 bases, and 18 bases lay between the germline ends. The CDR3 loop is CASSMGATHNYEQYF. CDR3 DNA: TGTGCCAGCAGTATGGGGGCCACTCACAACTACGAGCAGTACTTC. The full variable domain, rest sourced from reference TRBV5-6 and TRBJ2-7, is DAGVTQSPTHLIKTRGQQVTLRCSPKSGHDTVSWYQQALGQGPQFIFQYYEEEERQRGNFPDRFSGHQFPNYSSELNVNALLLGDSALYLCASSMGATHNYEQYFGPGTRLTVT.

This rearrangement joins TRBV9 to TRBJ1-1; 7 positions agree with TRBD1. The J segment lost 5 bases and the V segment lost 1 base, leaving 8 bases of the junction unmatched. Germline V gene data show CDR1 as SGDLS and CDR2 as YYNGEE. The CDR3 consists of 15 residues. The CDR3 protein is CASSVYRQGHTEAFF. Here the CDR3 DNA reads TGTGCCAGCAGCGTATACCGACAGGGTCATACTGAAGCTTTCTTT.

V and J are TRBV4-2 and TRBJ1-2; D is unresolved. The germline V and J ends were trimmed by 0 bases and 8 bases, with 10 bases remaining between them. CDR1 and CDR2 (germline): LGHNA, YNFKEQ. CDR3 length: 13 amino acids. Written as DNA, the CDR3 is TGTGCCAGCAGCCAAGATGTCGGCGGGGGCTACACCTTC. Translating it yields CASSQDVGGGYTF.

This clone was recorded once. V usage is TRBV28 and J usage is TRBJ1-2, with 7 bases identical to TRBD1. CDR1 and CDR2 (germline): MDHEN, SYDVKM. The CDR3 extends over 15 amino acids. V trimming: 3 bases; J trimming: 4 bases; junction bases outside the gene matches: 8. CDR3 in amino acids: CASSFLRGRTYGYTF. The CDR3 DNA follows: TGTGCCAGCAGTTTTCTCAGGGGGAGGACCTATGGCTACACCTTC.

The chain joins TRBV25-1 to TRBJ1-4; TRBD1 matches 8 bases. After removal of 5 bases from V and 7 bases from J, the junction contained 9 bases not matched to a gene. The CDR3 is 15 residues long. CDR1 MGHDK and CDR2 SYGVNS come from the germline V gene. The CDR3 region is CASSHFRGPGEKLFF. CDR3 bases: TGTGCCAGCAGTCACTTCAGGGGGCCCGGTGAAAAACTGTTTTTT.

This clone has more than one count but fewer than ten. The chain links TRBV28 to TRBJ1-1; TRBD1 matches 7 bases. Germline trimming cut 9 bases from V and 6 bases from J; bases unmatched to any gene: 10. Germline V gene lookup returns CDR1 MDHEN and CDR2 SYDVKM. The CDR3 totals 13 residues. This chain's CDR3 is CASKRQGLAEAFF. The CDR3 coding sequence is TGTGCCAGTAAAAGACAGGGATTGGCTGAAGCTTTCTTT.

The chain employs TRBV19 and TRBJ1-1; the D gene is possibly TRBD1 (5 bases). The length of the CDR3 is 15 residues. Germline V gene data show CDR1 as LNHDA and CDR2 as SQIVND (reference sequence). The ends were cut back, 2 bases at V and 3 bases at J, with 13 bases in the middle. CDR3 loop: CASSIRWGLDTEAFF. CDR3 bases: TGTGCCAGTAGTATAAGGTGGGGCTTGGACACTGAAGCTTTCTTT.

V gene TRBV28 combines with J gene TRBJ1-4; TRBD1 might be the D (5 bases). Trimming removed 5 bases at V and 8 bases at J, with 18 bases between. This CDR3 is built from 15 residues. The germline CDR1 and CDR2 sequences are MDHEN and SYDVKM. CDR3 loop: CASSNDLGGREKLFF. CDR3 sequence (DNA): TGTGCCAGCAGTAATGACTTGGGGGGACGAGAAAAACTGTTTTTT.

The chain uses TRBV7-3 and TRBJ2-7; 7 bases fit TRBD2. This CDR3 has 17 amino acids. The V gene end was trimmed by 1 base and the J gene end by 3 bases; junction bases not matched to a gene: 12. The germline CDR1 and CDR2 sequences are SGHTA and FQGTGA. The CDR3 sequence is CASSLIGGVGGFYEQYF. CDR3 in DNA: TGTGCCAGCAGCTTAATAGGAGGGGTGGGAGGGTTCTACGAGCAGTACTTC. The variable domain in full, with the rest retrieved from reference TRBV7-3 and TRBJ2-7, is GAGVSQTPSNKVTEKGKYVELRCDPISGHTALYWYRQSLGQGPEFLIYFQGTGAADDSGLPNDRFFAVRPEGSVSTLKIQRTERGDSAVYLCASSLIGGVGGFYEQYFGPGTRLTVT.

The chain employs TRBV19 and TRBJ2-1, with 7 bases fitting TRBD2. Trimming took 6 bases from V and 5 from J; bases not matched to a gene: 10. The CDR3 loop spans 15 amino acids. Germline CDR1 LNHDA, CDR2 SQIVND (reference sequence). CDR3 amino acids: CASRPMPGGDNEQFF. The CDR3 DNA reads as TGTGCCAGTAGGCCTATGCCGGGAGGAGACAATGAGCAGTTCTTC.

This clone has more than one count but fewer than ten. Written as DNA, the CDR3 is TGCGCCAGCAGGACCGACGGGACCGGGGAGCTGTTTTTT. It specifies CASRTDGTGELFF. The genes are TRBV10-1 and TRBJ2-2; the D is unclear. V was cut by 6 bases and J by 5 bases, with 10 bases left in between. Germline V gives CDR1 WNHNN, CDR2 SYGVQD (reference sequence). CDR3 size: 13 residues.

The chain is built from TRBV27 and TRBJ1-1; no clear D. The ends were cut back, 8 bases at V and 0 bases at J, with 13 bases in the middle. CDR1 and CDR2 (germline): MNHEY, SMNVEV (reference sequence). The CDR3 is 14 amino acids. This chain's CDR3 is CASLAGVMNTEAFF. The CDR3 DNA is TGTGCCAGCCTTGCAGGCGTTATGAACACTGAAGCTTTCTTT.

This clone was seen a single time. The chain has TRBV7-9 and TRBJ1-2; TRBD1 matches at 8 bases. Germline V gene sequence: CDR1 SEHNR, CDR2 FQNEAQ (reference sequence). Unmatched junction bases numbered 0, after V lost 0 bases and J lost 3 bases. The CDR3 length is 14 residues. The CDR3 spells CASSLATGDYGYTF. The DNA for the CDR3 is TGTGCCAGCAGCTTAGCGACAGGGGACTATGGCTACACCTTC.

The genes are TRBV6-6 and TRBJ1-2; 10 nucleotides agree with TRBD1. With V trimmed by 4 bases and J by 3 bases, 5 bases remained unmatched. Germline CDR1 is MNHNY and CDR2 is SVGAGI (reference sequence). The CDR3 is 15 residues long. CDR3 region: CASSSPDRGDYGYTF. DNA for the CDR3: TGTGCCAGCAGTTCTCCGGACAGGGGGGACTATGGCTACACCTTC.

The chain has TRBV15 and TRBJ2-2; 8 nucleotides match TRBD1. V shed 3 bases, J shed 5 bases, and the junction held 5 bases outside the gene matches. The CDR3 is made up of 15 amino acids. The germline V gene has CDR1 LNHNV and CDR2 YYDKDF (reference sequence). CDR3 protein: CATSSQRTGTGELFF. Here the CDR3 DNA reads TGTGCCACCAGCAGCCAAAGGACAGGGACCGGGGAGCTGTTTTTT.

The rearrangement uses TRBV18 and TRBJ1-2; D uncertain. Per germline, CDR1 KGHSH and CDR2 LQKENI. The length of the CDR3 is 13 residues. Trimming removed 6 bases at V and 1 base at J, with 9 bases between. The CDR3 here is CASSLTDNYGYTF. The CDR3 bases are TGTGCCAGCTCCTTAACAGATAACTATGGCTACACCTTC.

V is TRBV21-1 and J is TRBJ1-6; TRBD1, the table's D call, was not compared with the DNA. TRBV21-1 is given as a pseudogene. The length of the CDR3 is 18 residues. The CDR3 DNA reads as TGTGCCAGCAGCAAATGGGCTGGAAGTACAGGGTCATCGGGTCCCCTCCACTTT. Its translation is CASSKWAGSTGSSGPLHF.

The V and J genes are TRBV9 and TRBJ2-7, with 14 positions matching TRBD2. Per the germline V gene, CDR1 is SGDLS and CDR2 is YYNGEE. With 3 bases clipped from V and 3 bases from J, the junction kept 8 bases outside the gene matches. The CDR3 loop spans 17 amino acids. The CDR3 protein is CASSASPGLAGGYEQYF. The CDR3 nucleotides read TGTGCCAGCAGCGCGTCCCCTGGACTAGCGGGGGGCTACGAGCAGTACTTC.

The chain is built from TRBV28 and TRBJ2-1; 13 nucleotides line up with TRBD2. The CDR3 contains 20 residues. Germline V gene lookup returns CDR1 MDHEN and CDR2 SYDVKM. V trimming: 1 base; J trimming: 7 bases; junction bases outside the gene matches: 16. CDR3 region: CASSLLLKELAGGPWNEQFF. DNA for the CDR3: TGTGCCAGCAGTTTATTATTGAAGGAACTAGCGGGAGGGCCTTGGAATGAGCAGTTCTTC.

The chain joins TRBV10-3 to TRBJ1-1; perhaps TRBD1 as D (6 bases). CDR1 ENHRY and CDR2 SYGVKD come from the germline V gene. Trimming cost V 3 bases and J 1 base, with 9 bases left between them. This CDR3 is 14 amino acids long. For the CDR3, the DNA is TGTGCCATCAGTGAAGGACAGCGGAACACTGAAGCTTTCTTT. Translation gives CAISEGQRNTEAFF.

This clone was counted between two and nine times. The chain combines TRBV6-6 with TRBJ1-3; no clear D. The CDR3 spans 15 residues. Trimming left V 8 bases short and J 0 bases short, with 14 bases between. From germline, CDR1 is MNHNY and CDR2 SVGAGI (reference sequence). The CDR3 bases are TGTGCCAGCCAACTTCCAGGTAGCTCTGGAAACACCATATATTTT. Translation gives CASQLPGSSGNTIYF.

This chain links TRBV9 with TRBJ1-2; 7 bases agree with TRBD1. J gave up 4 bases and V 7 bases, and 10 bases lay outside the gene matches. Germline V gives CDR1 SGDLS, CDR2 YYNGEE. The CDR3 sequence is 14 residues long. The CDR3 reads CASYGAGGTYGYTF. DNA for the CDR3: TGTGCCAGCTACGGAGCAGGGGGTACCTATGGCTACACCTTC.

This sequence joins TRBV7-2 and TRBJ1-2; 12 bases are a match to TRBD1. Germline-derived CDR1 and CDR2 are SGHTA and FQGNSA. The CDR3 contains 15 residues. Losses at the gene ends were 5 bases for V and 7 bases for J; bases not matched to a gene: 8. The DNA for the CDR3 is TGTGCCAGCAGCGGCCCCGGGACAGGGGGCGGTGGCTACACCTTC. This translates into CASSGPGTGGGGYTF.

The CDR3 reads CASSLARQGGNQPQHF. CDR3 sequence (DNA): TGTGCCAGCAGTTTAGCTCGGCAGGGGGGCAATCAGCCCCAGCATTTT. The chain combines TRBV28 with TRBJ1-5; 7 bases agree with TRBD1. J was trimmed by 2 bases and V by 2 bases; bases with no gene match: 6. The CDR3 is 16 amino acids. Germline CDR1 MDHEN, CDR2 SYDVKM.

This chain joins TRBV6-1 and TRBJ1-5, with D uncertain. V lost 3 bases and J 3 bases, leaving 9 bases between the germline ends. CDR3 length: 14 amino acids. Germline assignment: CDR1 MNHNS and CDR2 SASEGT. Here the CDR3 DNA reads TGTGCCAGCAGTGATTTCCAGGACAATCAGCCCCAGCATTTT. Translation: CASSDFQDNQPQHF.

V usage is TRBV7-9 and J usage is TRBJ1-5, with D hard to call. V lost 5 bases and J lost 0, with 11 bases in between. The CDR3 is 15 residues long. Germline CDR1 and CDR2: SEHNR and FQNEAQ (reference sequence). CDR3 bases: TGTGCCAGCAGCCCCGGAGATTATAGCAATCAGCCCCAGCATTTT. Amino acids: CASSPGDYSNQPQHF.